What follows are 24 T cell receptor beta chains derived from one specimen sequenced in a study of ipilimumab plus nivolumab after autologous stem cell transplantation. TCRdb keeps only in-frame clones here, not all; method: immunoSEQ multiplex PCR. The profile shows 15,000 to 20,000 clones, around 81% of them singletons. The sequencing here drew on PBMCs, taken in a trial of ipilimumab plus nivolumab as post-transplant consolidation. These receptors all stem from a male donor with diffuse large B-cell lymphoma.

The J gene is TRBJ1-4, the V gene TRBV4-1; the match to TRBD1 covers 7 bases. The CDR3 sequence is 14 residues long. Trimming at V came to 4 bases and at J to 3 bases, leaving 2 bases not matched to a gene. Germline assignment: CDR1 MGHRA and CDR2 YSYEKL. The CDR3: CASSPTGANEKLFF. The CDR3 DNA follows: TGCGCCAGCAGCCCAACAGGGGCTAATGAAAAACTGTTTTTT.

The chain has TRBV6-5 and TRBJ1-4; D is unclear. The CDR3 contains 14 residues. V lost 6 bases and J lost 0, with 8 bases in between. Germline V CDR1 and CDR2: MNHEY, SVGAGI. The DNA of the CDR3 is TGTGCCAGCAGACCATTTGCAACTAATGAAAAACTGTTTTTT. This sequence encodes CASRPFATNEKLFF.

The gene calls are TRBV21-1 and TRBJ1-6. TRBV21-1 is a documented pseudogene. The CDR3 totals 18 residues. The CDR3 nucleotides are TGTGCCAGCAGCAATCCGGTTTTGAGCAGCTCCTATAATTCACCCCTCCACTTT. Residues: CASSNPVLSSSYNSPLHF.

The chain uses TRBV7-2 and TRBJ2-7, with a weak D call TRBD1 (5 bases). The CDR3 runs 15 residues. Germline CDR1 and CDR2: SGHTA and FQGNSA. V lost 2 bases and J 6 bases, leaving 17 bases between the germline ends. The CDR3 loop reads CASSLTSTGAREQYF. CDR3 nucleotide sequence: TGTGCCAGCAGCTTAACGAGCACAGGAGCCCGCGAGCAGTACTTC.

The chain recombines TRBV6-1 with TRBJ2-7; D is undetermined. Trimming cost V 3 bases and J 4 bases, with 7 bases left between them. Germline loops: CDR1 MNHNS, CDR2 SASEGT. This CDR3 region has 12 residues. CDR3 residues: CASSDTTYEQYF. The CDR3, as DNA: TGTGCCAGCAGTGACACTACTTACGAGCAGTACTTC.

V gene TRBV7-9 combines with J gene TRBJ1-2; D is ambiguous. V was clipped by 4 bases and J by 8 bases, with 11 bases between them. Germline CDR1 and CDR2: SEHNR and FQNEAQ (reference sequence). The CDR3 has 12 amino acids. CDR3: CASSSDWEGYTF. The CDR3 DNA follows: TGTGCCAGCAGCTCGGACTGGGAGGGCTACACCTTC.

The chain is built from TRBV7-9 and TRBJ2-7, with D tentatively TRBD1 (5 bases). Germline CDR1 and CDR2: SEHNR and FQNEAQ (reference sequence). This CDR3 has 14 residues. Trimming removed 4 bases from V and 6 bases from J, with 16 bases in between. CDR3 bases: TGTGCCAGCAGCTGGGGCCGGACGTCTATCGAGCAGTACTTC. This encodes CASSWGRTSIEQYF.

V gene TRBV11-2 combines with J gene TRBJ2-1, with TRBD1 identical over 7 bases. Trimming removed 0 bases from V and 8 bases from J; junction bases left unmatched: 7. Looked up from germline, CDR1 is SGHAT and CDR2 is FQNNGV. The CDR3 consists of 15 residues. The CDR3 here is CASSLEQGSIDEQFF. CDR3 bases: TGTGCCAGCAGCTTAGAACAGGGGAGTATCGATGAGCAGTTCTTC. Combining the CDR3 with reference TRBV11-2 and TRBJ2-1 gives the whole variable domain EAGVAQSPRYKIIEKRQSVAFWCNPISGHATLYWYQQILGQGPKLLIQFQNNGVVDDSQLPKDRFSAERLKGVDSTLKIQPAKLEDSAVYLCASSLEQGSIDEQFFGPGTRLTVL.

The chain combines TRBV18 with TRBJ2-3, with 8 bases fitting TRBD2. J was trimmed by 3 bases and V by 3 bases; bases with no gene match: 8. This CDR3 spans 16 amino acids. Germline V gene sequence: CDR1 KGHSH, CDR2 LQKENI. The CDR3, as DNA: TGTGCCAGCTCACCGACCGGGACTAGTGGGACAGATACGCAGTATTTT. The encoded protein is CASSPTGTSGTDTQYF.

The gene calls are TRBV19 and TRBJ2-5; unclear D gene. The CDR3 consists of 14 residues. Trimming removed 5 bases from V and 5 bases from J, with 15 bases in between. Germline-derived CDR1 and CDR2 are LNHDA and SQIVND (reference sequence). CDR3 nucleotides: TGTGCCAGTAGTCCCGTCTTAGGCGCGGAGACCCAGTACTTC. This codes for CASSPVLGAETQYF.

This clone came up once. The chain links TRBV18 to TRBJ1-5; 10 positions match TRBD1. The CDR3 is 15 residues long. V dropped 5 bases and J dropped 7; count of bases not matched to a gene: 8. Germline CDR1 is KGHSH and CDR2 is LQKENI. CDR3 sequence: CASSATGTGAQPQHF. The CDR3 DNA reads TGTGCCAGCTCAGCGACCGGGACAGGGGCCCAGCCCCAGCATTTT. Using reference TRBV18 and TRBJ1-5 for the parts outside the CDR3, the full variable domain is NAGVMQNPRHLVRRRGQEARLRCSPMKGHSHVYWYRQLPEEGLKFMVYLQKENIIDESGMPKERFSAEFPKEGPSILRIQQVVRGDSAAYFCASSATGTGAQPQHFGDGTRLSIL.

This chain uses TRBV5-1 with TRBJ1-1, with no clear D. CDR3 length: 15 residues. From germline, CDR1 is SGHRS and CDR2 YFSETQ. V dropped 0 bases and J dropped 1 base, with 10 bases sitting between them. CDR3 region: CASSLAGLENTEAFF. The CDR3 DNA reads as TGCGCCAGCAGCTTGGCCGGGCTGGAGAACACTGAAGCTTTCTTT.

The chain employs TRBV5-4 and TRBJ1-6; tentative D call: TRBD1 (6 bases). With 6 bases removed from V and 6 bases from J, the gap between germline ends came to 13 bases. Germline V gene lookup returns CDR1 SGHNT and CDR2 YYREEE (reference sequence). This CDR3 has 14 amino acids. The CDR3 DNA reads as TGTGCCAGCACTCGACAGGATTTTAATTCACCCCTCCACTTT. This gives the protein CASTRQDFNSPLHF. Filled out from reference TRBV5-4 and TRBJ1-6, the complete variable domain reads ETGVTQSPTHLIKTRGQQVTLRCSSQSGHNTVSWYQQALGQGPQFIFQYYREEENGRGNFPPRFSGLQFPNYSSELNVNALELDDSALYLCASTRQDFNSPLHFGNGTRLTVT.

This chain joins TRBV6-1 and TRBJ2-5; D possibly uses TRBD1 or TRBD2 (5 bases each). With 8 bases removed from V and 1 base from J, the gap between germline ends came to 17 bases. Germline CDR1 reads MNHNS; CDR2 reads SASEGT. CDR3 length: 15 amino acids. CDR3 DNA: TGTGCCAGCGTTTTTACCCCGGGACCCCAAGAGACCCAGTACTTC. Translating gives CASVFTPGPQETQYF.

V usage is TRBV5-1 and J usage is TRBJ1-2; 10 nucleotides line up with TRBD1. Per germline, CDR1 SGHRS and CDR2 YFSETQ. This CDR3 has 14 amino acids. V dropped 4 bases and J dropped 8; count of bases not matched to a gene: 8. This CDR3 is CASSVGTGVWGYTF. CDR3 nucleotide sequence: TGCGCCAGCAGCGTCGGGACAGGGGTTTGGGGCTACACCTTC.

The V call is TRBV7-9, the J call TRBJ2-7, with D unclear. Deletions cut 4 bases from V and 2 bases from J, with 12 bases between. The CDR3 spans 14 residues. Looked up from germline, CDR1 is SEHNR and CDR2 is FQNEAQ (reference sequence). Here the CDR3 DNA reads TGTGCCAGCAGCTCGACGATCCAGCCCTACGAGCAGTACTTC. Protein: CASSSTIQPYEQYF. Full variable domain (remainder filled in from reference TRBV7-9 and TRBJ2-7): DTGVSQNPRHKITKRGQNVTFRCDPISEHNRLYWYRQTLGQGPEFLTYFQNEAQLEKSRLLSDRFSAERPKGSFSTLEIQRTEQGDSAMYLCASSSTIQPYEQYFGPGTRLTVT.

The J gene is TRBJ1-2, the V gene TRBV23-1, with TRBD1 matching 10 bases. TRBV23-1 counts as an open reading frame of uncertain function. After removal of 7 bases from V and 0 bases from J, the junction contained 8 bases not matched to a gene. This CDR3 spans 16 amino acids. The CDR3: CASTKTGGASNYGYTF. CDR3 in DNA: TGCGCCAGCACAAAGACAGGGGGCGCTTCTAACTATGGCTACACCTTC.

The V and J genes are TRBV6-5 and TRBJ1-3; unclear D gene. The CDR3 is made up of 15 amino acids. V lost 5 bases and J lost 4, with 15 bases in between. The germline CDR1 and CDR2 sequences are MNHEY and SVGAGI. The CDR3 coding sequence is TGTGCCAGCAGTCGTTCTAGGGTCCGGGGAAACACCATATATTTT. This translates into CASSRSRVRGNTIYF.

The chain has TRBV6-7 and TRBJ1-4, with D tentatively TRBD1 (5 bases). TRBV6-7 is noted as an ORF with a role that remains uncertain. The CDR3 contains 16 residues. The V end lost 2 bases, the J end lost 2 bases, and 12 bases lay between the germline ends. CDR3 coding DNA: TGTGCCAGCAGTTACCCCGACAGAGAGACTAATGAAAAACTGTTTTTT. Its translation: CASSYPDRETNEKLFF.

This clone came up once. The V gene is TRBV2, the J gene TRBJ1-4; 8 positions match TRBD1. CDR3 length: 14 residues. CDR1 is SNHLY, CDR2 FYNNEI, per germline. Trimming removed 4 bases from V and 7 bases from J; junction bases left unmatched: 5. Written as DNA, the CDR3 is TGTGCCAGCAGTGCACAGGGGGGGGCTGAAAAACTGTTTTTT. Translating gives CASSAQGGAEKLFF.

The J gene is TRBJ2-2, the V gene TRBV7-6; TRBD2 might be the D (5 bases). The V and J ends lost 3 bases and 4 bases respectively, with 12 bases between them. This CDR3 has 15 residues. The V gene's germline CDR1 is SGHVS and CDR2 FNYEAQ. This CDR3 is CASSFPARGTGELFF. The DNA for the CDR3 is TGTGCCAGCAGCTTTCCAGCCCGGGGCACCGGGGAGCTGTTTTTT.

V gene TRBV7-6 combines with J gene TRBJ2-3; a weak D match, TRBD1 (5 bases). CDR3 length: 14 residues. Germline V gene sequence: CDR1 SGHVS, CDR2 FNYEAQ. V dropped 3 bases and J dropped 1 base, with 8 bases sitting between them. The CDR3 nucleotides read TGTGCCAGCAGCTTGCTCAGGGGCACAGATACGCAGTATTTT. Translation: CASSLLRGTDTQYF.

This chain joins TRBV9 and TRBJ1-1; no reliable D call. Trimming removed 4 bases at V and 4 bases at J, with 8 bases between. The CDR3 sequence is 12 residues long. In germline, CDR1 is SGDLS, CDR2 YYNGEE. CDR3 nucleotide sequence: TGTGCCAGCAGCCCCTGGGGCACTGAAGCTTTCTTT. Translated: CASSPWGTEAFF.

This chain connects TRBV18 to TRBJ1-2, with D hard to call. Trimming removed 3 bases from V and 8 bases from J, with 19 bases in between. From germline, CDR1 is KGHSH and CDR2 LQKENI. CDR3 length equals 15 residues. The CDR3 protein is CASSPQEARWRGYTF. The CDR3 DNA follows: TGTGCCAGCTCACCCCAAGAAGCTCGGTGGAGGGGCTACACCTTC.